This T cell receptor beta chain was recorded in a study of shared clonotypes between healthy human individuals. V lost 7 bases to trimming and J lost 4 bases, with 17 bases between them. Germline V gene sequence: CDR1 MDHEN, CDR2 SYDVKM. This CDR3 contains 15 residues. At a deep level, the assay was run. Repertoires were generated with immunoSEQ multiplex PCR, while TCRdb's copy carries only in-frame clones and drops some. This sample has roughly 2,500,000 clones, with 80% to 95% found just once. Sample: naive CD4+ T cells from PBMCs. Subset defined: CD45RA+ positively selected. The V and J genes are TRBV28 and TRBJ1-5; D not certain. This sequence originates from a man aged 18 to 30 in good health. Some clones in this sample may be carry-over from other donors' samples. The CDR3 DNA is TGTGCCAGCACCGAGGGAGGGTCTCGGAATCAGCCCCAGCATTTT. Translated, it gives CASTEGGSRNQPQHF. Full variable domain (rest looked up from reference TRBV28 and TRBJ1-5): DVKVTQSSRYLVKRTGEKVFLECVQDMDHENMFWYRQDPGLGLRLIYFSYDVKMKEKGDIPEGYSVSREKKERFSLILESASTNQTSMYLCASTEGGSRNQPQHFGDGTRLSIL.